The 4 T cell receptor beta chains presented below share a single source sample, sequenced in a study of early T cells in non-severe SARS-CoV-2 infection. TCRdb fed the 5' RACE reads into MiXCR, producing one record per CDR3 protein. This table holds about 81,000 distinct CDR3 sequences, 11% to 15% found once. The source material was whole blood. Receptors were obtained from an adult who was a healthcare worker with PCR-confirmed SARS-CoV-2 infection or an uninfected control (not recorded which).

This clonotype turned up a few times. CDR3 sequence (DNA): TGTGCCAGCAGTTTCAGGGACACCATATATTTT. Its translation is CASSFRDTIYF. The chain employs TRBV12-3 or TRBV12-4 and TRBJ1-3; tentative D call: TRBD1 (5 bases). The CDR3 consists of 11 residues. Between the trimmed V and J ends, which lost 3 bases and 8 bases, there was a span of 5 bases.

This clonotype was seen a few times. The chain carries TRBV6-1 and TRBJ1-1; D remains ambiguous. From germline, CDR1 is MNHNS and CDR2 SASEGT. Trimming removed 5 bases from V and 0 bases from J, with 10 bases in between. The CDR3 is made up of 14 amino acids. The CDR3 protein is CASSLMSMNTEAFF. DNA for the CDR3: TGTGCCAGCAGTCTTATGAGCATGAACACTGAAGCTTTCTTT.

This clonotype was observed many times. The chain uses TRBV19 and TRBJ2-3; 7 bases align to TRBD2. V shed 1 base and J 0 bases; nucleotides not matched to a gene: 7. This CDR3 is built from 17 residues. The V gene's germline CDR1 is LNHDA and CDR2 SQIVND (reference sequence). For the CDR3, the DNA is TGTGCCAGTAGTATAGCACGCCAGCGGGGAAGCACAGATACGCAGTATTTT. It yields the protein CASSIARQRGSTDTQYF.

The chain carries TRBV25-1 and TRBJ2-1; 7 bases are shared with TRBD2. V shed 4 bases, J shed 5 bases, and the junction held 14 bases outside the gene matches. The germline V gene encodes CDR1 MGHDK and CDR2 SYGVNS. The CDR3 runs 17 residues. This CDR3 reads CASSGPGAGILNNEQFF. DNA for the CDR3: TGTGCCAGCAGTGGACCCGGAGCGGGGATATTAAACAATGAGCAGTTCTTC.